This TCR beta chain was identified during a study of OX40 agonist ivuxolimab in advanced cancers. This CDR3 contains 12 residues. The V gene's germline CDR1 is SGHDT and CDR2 YYEEEE. Trimming cost V 2 bases and J 4 bases, with 7 bases left between them. TCRdb keeps only in-frame clones here, not all; method: immunoSEQ multiplex PCR. The table lists over 55,000 clones, 80% to 90% of them singletons. This clonotype was sampled from an adult with an advanced solid tumor such as melanoma, head and neck, liver or kidney cancer. This specimen was CD4+ or CD8+ T cells sorted from blood, taken in a trial of the OX40 agonist ivuxolimab. The chain employs TRBV5-6 and TRBJ2-7; D is undetermined. As DNA, the CDR3 is TGTGCCAGCAGCTTACGTCTTTACGAGCAGTACTTC. This codes for CASSLRLYEQYF.